The present T cell receptor beta chain was sequenced within a study of T cell responses to AZD1222 COVID-19 vaccine. Study information: Pooling was applied to second doses at about 4 or about 12 weeks.

On this clone: The antigen remains unidentified.

Overall study results and limits: Among the donors, most were white British and more were female, and clonal diversity was possibly underestimated. Once two AZD1222 doses were given, Spike-specific TCR breadth and depth went up.

Sequenced by immunoSEQ multiplex PCR; TCRdb stores in-frame clones only, minus some. The sample includes around 100,000 clones, approximately 90% seen only once; the top ten take roughly 2%. The source material was peripheral blood, sampled on day 0 of AZD1222 vaccination. This TCR derives from an adult in good health.

CDR3 nucleotide sequence: TGTGCCAGCAGCTTAGTAGCGACGACAGGGGAAAATGGCTACACCTTC. It specifies CASSLVATTGENGYTF. The chain links TRBV7-8 to TRBJ1-2; 8 nucleotides line up with TRBD1. Trimming removed 1 base from V and 6 bases from J; junction bases left unmatched: 10. The V gene's germline CDR1 is SGHVS and CDR2 FQNEAQ. This CDR3 is 16 amino acids long. Drawing the rest from reference TRBV7-8 and TRBJ1-2, the complete variable domain is GAGVSQSPRYKVAKRGQDVALRCDPISGHVSLFWYQQALGQGPEFLTYFQNEAQLDKSGLPSDRFFAERPEGSVSTLKIQRTQQEDSAVYLCASSLVATTGENGYTFGSGTRLTVV.